The source of this TCR beta chain is a study of shared clonotypes between healthy human individuals. Study-wide results and limits: Tissue TCR repertoires likely differ from these blood-only repertoires.

About this clone: As yet, its antigen is unknown.

Some clones are missing from TCRdb's copy, which holds only in-frame ones; the method was immunoSEQ multiplex PCR. The table records 1,500,000 or so clones, 98% of them present only once. The germline V gene has CDR1 SGHTA and CDR2 FQGNSA. This CDR3 region has 15 residues. V was clipped by 5 bases and J by 1 base, with 13 bases between them. Sequencing was carried out using naive CD4+ T cells sorted from blood. Subset noted: CD45RA+ positively selected. The chain joins TRBV7-2 to TRBJ2-3, with D maybe TRBD1 (6 bases). The sequence derives from a man aged 25 to 45 in good health. DNA for the CDR3: TGTGCCAGCAGCCAAGAAAACAGGGGCACAGATACGCAGTATTTT. Translated: CASSQENRGTDTQYF.